This T cell receptor beta chain stems from a study of cytomegalovirus exposure and HLA in healthy donors. Trimming shortened V by 3 bases and J by 2 bases, and 14 bases separated the two germline ends. Per the germline V gene, CDR1 is LNHDA and CDR2 is SQIVND (reference sequence). The CDR3 runs 15 residues. The study drew the donors from its approximately 110-subject validation cohort, separate from the approximately 700-subject first cohort. Findings and caveats of the study: Diagnosis of cytomegalovirus status made by the classifier reportedly showed high specificity and sensitivity.

Produced via immunoSEQ multiplex PCR; TCRdb's table is partial and in-frame only. The repertoire holds about 71,000 clones, 90% to 95% seen once, with about 1.4% in the top ten. This clone was observed a single time. Its antigen is as yet unknown. Sequencing used PBMCs. V gene TRBV19 combines with J gene TRBJ2-7; tentatively, D is TRBD1 (6 bases). The receptor was isolated from a man aged 18 to 35 in good health and CMV-seropositive. Here the CDR3 DNA reads TGTGCCAGTAGTATCCCAGGGGCGCCCCCCTACGAGCAGTACTTC. It yields the protein CASSIPGAPPYEQYF.